These 10 T cell receptor beta chains originate from one sample sequenced in a study of response to subunit inactivated influenza vaccine. TCRdb recomputed calls from the RT-PCR reads with MiXCR, one row per CDR3 protein. This table has 500,000 to 600,000 distinct CDR3 sequences, about 10% appearing once. The sample was also reused in another study, on T cells expressing NK-cell markers. That investigation notes: TCR beta libraries carry UMIs added by 5'RACE template switching.

The starting material was PBMCs from blood, obtained on the day of vaccination. These receptors were taken from a man aged 50 or older who received an inactivated influenza vaccine.

The rearrangement joins TRBV30 to TRBJ2-7, with TRBD2 as a possible D gene (6 bases). V lost 7 bases to trimming and J lost 3 bases, with 13 bases between them. The CDR3 covers 12 residues. From germline, CDR1 is GTSNPN and CDR2 SVGIG (reference sequence). The CDR3, as DNA: TGTGCCTTTAGCGGAATATACTACGAGCAGTACTTC. This encodes CAFSGIYYEQYF.

This clonotype came up a few times. This chain joins TRBV5-1 and TRBJ2-3, with TRBD1 matching 9 bases. V dropped 4 bases and J dropped 0; count of bases not matched to a gene: 6. CDR1 and CDR2 from the germline V gene are SGHRS and YFSETQ. This CDR3 has 16 residues. The CDR3 loop reads CASSTRTGESTDTQYF. CDR3 sequence (DNA): TGCGCCAGCAGCACTAGGACAGGGGAGAGCACAGATACGCAGTATTTT.

This clonotype has a handful of counts. This chain joins TRBV28 and TRBJ1-5; D gene unclear. The germline V and J ends were trimmed by 5 bases and 4 bases, with 15 bases remaining between them. The germline gives CDR1 MDHEN, CDR2 SYDVKM. CDR3 length: 15 amino acids. The CDR3 DNA reads TGTGCCAGCAGTCTCAACACGGGCCGTAATCAGCCCCAGCATTTT. Its translation is CASSLNTGRNQPQHF. Complete variable domain (other parts from reference TRBV28 and TRBJ1-5): DVKVTQSSRYLVKRTGEKVFLECVQDMDHENMFWYRQDPGLGLRLIYFSYDVKMKEKGDIPEGYSVSREKKERFSLILESASTNQTSMYLCASSLNTGRNQPQHFGDGTRLSIL.

Worth noting for this clonotype: Germline is not matched at one junction end, which may reflect a read error. V gene TRBV20-1 combines with J gene TRBJ1-1; unclear D gene. CDR1 and CDR2 (germline): DFQATT, SNEGSKA (reference sequence). The CDR3 loop spans 10 amino acids. CDR3 sequence: CSIMNTEAYF. CDR3 DNA sequence: TGCAGTATCATGAACACTGAAGCTTACTTT.

The CDR3 is CASSRYGANTEAFF. The CDR3 DNA reads as TGCGCCAGCAGCCGATACGGTGCGAACACTGAAGCTTTCTTT. This sequence joins TRBV4-3 and TRBJ1-1; D gene ambiguous. V was clipped by 4 bases and J by 1 base, with 10 bases between them. This CDR3 is 14 amino acids long. The germline V gene encodes CDR1 LGHNA and CDR2 YSLEER.

The table lists this clonotype with many counts. V and J are TRBV20-1 and TRBJ2-5, with 8 positions matching TRBD2. The V and J ends lost 3 bases and 9 bases, in that order; junction bases with no gene match: 12. The CDR3 runs 14 residues. The germline V gene encodes CDR1 DFQATT and CDR2 SNEGSKA (reference sequence). The CDR3 sequence: CSASNAGLVGPQYF. The CDR3 DNA is TGCAGTGCTAGCAACGCGGGACTAGTCGGTCCCCAGTACTTC.

V usage is TRBV10-3 and J usage is TRBJ2-5; D remains ambiguous. The CDR3 runs to 12 residues. Germline V gene sequence: CDR1 ENHRY, CDR2 SYGVKD. V dropped 4 bases and J dropped 4 bases, with 7 bases sitting between them. The CDR3 DNA reads as TGTGCCATCAGTGGGAAGGGAGAGACCCAGTACTTC. Its translation: CAISGKGETQYF.

The chain recombines TRBV5-5 with TRBJ2-7; tentative D call: TRBD2 (5 bases). Germline V CDR1 and CDR2: SGHKS, YYEKEE (reference sequence). The CDR3 loop spans 16 amino acids. Trimming shortened V by 1 base and J by 1 base, and 15 bases separated the two germline ends. The CDR3 nucleotides read TGTGCCAGCAGCTTGTTCGAGTCGGGGAGTTCCTACGAGCAGTACTTC. It codes for CASSLFESGSSYEQYF.

This clonotype was seen many times. The chain combines TRBV7-2 with TRBJ1-4; the D is unclear. The germline V gene encodes CDR1 SGHTA and CDR2 FQGNSA. Trimming pared 1 base from V and 7 bases from J, leaving 7 bases between. The CDR3 is 13 amino acids. In nucleotides, the CDR3 is TGTGCCAGCAGCTTAGGGGCGGCTGAAAAACTGTTTTTT. This gives the protein CASSLGAAEKLFF. Together with reference TRBV7-2 and TRBJ1-4, the CDR3 gives the full variable domain: GAGVSQSPSNKVTEKGKDVELRCDPISGHTALYWYRQSLGQGLEFLIYFQGNSAPDKSGLPSDRFSAERTGGSVSTLTIQRTQQEDSAVYLCASSLGAAEKLFFGSGTQLSVL.

This clonotype was detected a few times. The V call is TRBV20-1, the J call TRBJ2-5; 14 positions match TRBD2. The germline CDR1 and CDR2 sequences are DFQATT and SNEGSKA (reference sequence). The CDR3 has 16 amino acids. Trimming cost V 5 bases and J 7 bases; bases outside gene matches: 12. CDR3 region: CSAGTSGSGGGGTQYF. The CDR3 DNA reads as TGCAGTGCTGGGACTAGCGGGAGTGGGGGGGGTGGGACCCAGTACTTC.